This T cell receptor beta chain was recorded in a study of cytomegalovirus exposure and HLA in healthy donors. Broader study findings: It is likely that the observed cluster of highly shared sequence variants was a sequencing artifact. Presence/absence results assume similar sequencing depth per donor, which may not hold.

The PCR used 60 Vbeta and 13 Jbeta primers. Method: immunoSEQ multiplex PCR; TCRdb's copy keeps in-frame clones and lacks some. This sample has around 54,000 clones, with around 80% found just once. Turning to this clone: Antigen: not known.

Healthy individuals who donated bone marrow served as the donors. The CDR3 totals 19 residues. Germline CDR1 SGHDN, CDR2 FVKESK. The ends were cut back, 2 bases at V and 9 bases at J, with 29 bases in the middle. The rearrangement links TRBV14 to TRBJ2-1; possible D gene TRBD2, 6 bases. Sequences were obtained from PBMCs. This clonotype was sampled from a young man in good health and CMV-seropositive. Here the CDR3 DNA reads TGTGCCAGCAGCCAACAAACCGGGACCCTAAGCGGGCCCGACATTGAGCAGTTCTTC. Protein product: CASSQQTGTLSGPDIEQFF.